This is a list of T cell receptor beta chains from one sample in a study of early T cells in non-severe SARS-CoV-2 infection. TCRdb recomputed calls from the 5' RACE reads with MiXCR, one row per CDR3 protein. The sample yields about 70,000 distinct CDR3 sequences, about 5% seen once. The input for sequencing was whole blood, taken at baseline. These receptors all come from an adult who was a healthcare worker with PCR-confirmed SARS-CoV-2 infection or an uninfected control (not recorded which). The CDR3 runs from the conserved cysteine through the conserved F or W. The D gene is left open where the match is weak. Only some rows state a clone size, as once, few, many or a class for expanded clones.

>-|many|TRBJ2-1|TRBV27
CASRYDGGTVYNEQFF
TGTGCCAGCAGATACGATGGGGGGACAGTCTACAATGAGCAGTTCTTC
>-|many|TRBJ1-5|TRBV12-3/TRBV12-4
CASSPGGPQHF
TGTGCCAGCAGTCCTGGTGGGCCCCAGCATTTT
>TRBD2|many|TRBJ2-3|TRBV19
CASSIRRLAGATQYF
TGTGCCAGTAGTATCCGACGACTAGCGGGAGCTACGCAGTATTTT
>-|-|TRBJ1-5|TRBV12-3/TRBV12-4
CASSLVQNQPQHF
TGTGCCAGCAGCCTGGTCCAAAATCAGCCCCAGCATTTT
>-|-|TRBJ2-2|TRBV7-9
CVSSSGKANTGELFF
TGTGTCAGCAGTAGCGGCAAAGCGAACACCGGGGAGCTGTTTTTT
>TRBD2|many|TRBJ2-7|TRBV18
CASSPPTASGSYEQYF
TGTGCCAGCTCACCCCCAACAGCAAGCGGGAGCTACGAGCAGTACTTC
>-|-|TRBJ1-5|TRBV12-3/TRBV12-4
CASSLAGINQPQHF
TGTGCCAGCAGCCTGGCGGGTATTAATCAGCCCCAGCATTTT
>-|once|TRBJ1-2|TRBV7-9
CASSLSGTAYGYTF
TGTGCCAGCAGCTTATCCGGGACCGCGTATGGCTACACCTTC
>-|-|TRBJ1-1|TRBV29-1
CSGVRDTEAFF
TGCAGCGGGGTTCGTGACACTGAAGCTTTCTTT
>-|many|TRBJ2-6|TRBV7-6
CASSLALHSGANVLTF
TGTGCCAGCAGCTTAGCCCTCCACTCTGGGGCCAACGTCCTGACTTTC
>TRBD2|-|TRBJ2-1|TRBV19
CASSIPSGMYNEQFF
TGTGCCAGTAGTATCCCTAGCGGGATGTACAATGAGCAGTTCTTC
>-|many|TRBJ1-5|TRBV27
CASSLAVRQPQHF
TGTGCCAGCAGTTTGGCGGTAAGGCAGCCCCAGCATTTT
>-|few|TRBJ1-1|TRBV7-2
CASSLRQRGGTEAFF
TGTGCCAGCAGCCTCAGACAGCGAGGGGGCACTGAAGCTTTCTTT
>TRBD1|many|TRBJ2-2|TRBV6-1
CASNAETGEPGELFF
TGTGCCAGCAATGCCGAAACAGGGGAGCCAGGGGAGCTGTTTTTT
>-|few|TRBJ2-3|TRBV10-2
CASSGLSTDTQYF
TGCGCCAGCAGCGGGTTGAGCACAGATACGCAGTATTTT
>-|-|TRBJ1-2|TRBV30
CARRTYDNYGYTF
TGTGCCCGGCGGACTTACGATAACTATGGCTACACCTTC
>TRBD2|many|TRBJ2-3|TRBV19
CASSMSAGGFTDTQYF
TGTGCCAGTAGTATGTCCGCGGGAGGCTTCACAGATACGCAGTATTTT
>-|-|TRBJ1-1|TRBV7-9
CASSARTANTEAFF
TGTGCCAGCAGCGCCCGGACAGCCAACACTGAAGCTTTCTTT
>-|few|TRBJ2-4|TRBV5-6
CASSMAGAKNIQYF
TGTGCCAGCAGTATGGCGGGAGCCAAAAACATTCAGTACTTC
>-|many|TRBJ2-2|TRBV29-1
CSALDRNTGELFF
TGCAGCGCCTTGGACCGGAACACCGGGGAGCTGTTTTTT
>TRBD1|-|TRBJ1-2|TRBV7-6
CASSLRQGDGYTF
TGTGCCAGCAGCTTGAGACAGGGGGATGGCTACACCTTC
>TRBD2|many|TRBJ2-1|TRBV7-9
CASSSGLAGQFF
TGTGCCAGCAGCTCCGGACTAGCAGGGCAGTTCTTC
>-|-|TRBJ2-1|TRBV7-9
CASSPPGVTSYNEQFF
TGTGCCAGCAGCCCGCCGGGAGTTACTTCCTACAATGAGCAGTTCTTC
>TRBD1|-|TRBJ1-3|TRBV7-9
CASSLPDRGDTIYF
TGTGCCAGCAGCTTGCCTGACAGGGGGGACACCATATATTTT
>TRBD2|many|TRBJ2-1|TRBV11-3
CASSSVGTTSGRADEQFF
TGTGCCAGCAGCTCCGTGGGGACCACTAGCGGGAGGGCCGATGAGCAGTTCTTC
>TRBD2|-|TRBJ2-1|TRBV11-2
CASSVSGTYNEQFF
TGTGCCAGCAGCGTTAGCGGGACCTACAATGAGCAGTTCTTC
>-|many|TRBJ2-7|TRBV7-8
CASSPTEYEQYF
TGTGCCAGCAGTCCCACAGAGTACGAGCAGTACTTC
>-|-|TRBJ2-7|TRBV7-9
CASSLQEDYEQYF
TGTGCCAGCAGCCTACAGGAGGACTACGAGCAGTACTTC
>-|few|TRBJ2-4|TRBV7-9
CASSPDRSLAKNIQYF
TGTGCCAGCAGTCCAGACAGAAGCCTAGCCAAAAACATTCAGTACTTC
>TRBD1|-|TRBJ2-1|TRBV18
CASSENTGVFGNEQFF
TGTGCCAGCTCCGAAAATACAGGGGTCTTTGGCAATGAGCAGTTCTTC
>TRBD1|many|TRBJ2-1|TRBV6-5
CASSYSGRGINEQFF
TGTGCCAGCAGTTACTCGGGCAGGGGGATAAATGAGCAGTTCTTC
>-|-|TRBJ2-1|TRBV6-2/TRBV6-3
CASSYASNEQFF
TGTGCCAGCAGTTACGCGTCCAATGAGCAGTTCTTC
>-|many|TRBJ1-2|TRBV20-1
CSARDMAGDFYGYTF
TGCAGTGCTAGAGATATGGCAGGGGATTTCTATGGCTACACCTTC
>-|few|TRBJ1-6|TRBV13
CASSFGTVGNSPLHF
TGTGCCAGCAGCTTCGGGACCGTTGGTAATTCACCCCTCCACTTT
>TRBD1|many|TRBJ2-7|TRBV20-1
CSATRDRDRGAYEQYF
TGCAGTGCAACCCGGGACAGGGACCGAGGGGCCTACGAGCAGTACTTC
>-|-|TRBJ1-4|TRBV12-2
CASRLSGQKSRNRGPYLGKLFF
TGTGCAAGTCGCTTATCCGGACAGAAAAGCCGCAACAGGGGACCGTACCTGGGAAAACTGTTTTTT
>TRBD1|few|TRBJ1-5|TRBV3-1
CASSQGQGASSAQHF
TGTGCCAGCAGCCAAGGCCAGGGGGCGTCTTCGGCCCAGCATTTT
>-|-|TRBJ1-6|TRBV2
CATALYNSPLHF
TGTGCCACCGCCCTTTATAATTCACCCCTCCACTTT
>TRBD2|few|TRBJ2-3|TRBV10-3
CAIKGTSGIQYTDTQYF
TGTGCCATCAAGGGGACTAGCGGGATACAGTACACAGATACGCAGTATTTT
>-|many|TRBJ1-1|TRBV18
CASSPGRSGEAFF
TGTGCCAGCTCTCCGGGGAGGTCGGGTGAAGCTTTCTTT
>TRBD1|many|TRBJ2-3|TRBV18
CASSPWDRDGTDTQYF
TGTGCCAGCTCACCGTGGGACAGGGATGGCACAGATACGCAGTATTTT